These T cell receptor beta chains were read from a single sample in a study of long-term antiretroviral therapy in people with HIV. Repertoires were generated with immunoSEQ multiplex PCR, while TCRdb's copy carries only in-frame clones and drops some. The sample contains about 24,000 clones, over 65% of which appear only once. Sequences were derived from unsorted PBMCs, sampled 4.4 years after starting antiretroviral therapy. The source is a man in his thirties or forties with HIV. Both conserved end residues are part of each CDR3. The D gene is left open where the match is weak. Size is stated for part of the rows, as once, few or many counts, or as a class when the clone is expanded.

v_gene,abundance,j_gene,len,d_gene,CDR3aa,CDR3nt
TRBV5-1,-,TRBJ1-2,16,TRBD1,CASSLDTGGGTHGYTF,TGCGCCAGCAGCTTGGATACAGGGGGCGGGACCCATGGCTACACCTTC
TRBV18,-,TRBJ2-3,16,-,CASSPSGTGATDTQYF,TGTGCCAGCTCACCCTCCGGGACGGGAGCGACAGATACGCAGTATTTT
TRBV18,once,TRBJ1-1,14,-,CASSLSRAYTEAFF,TGTGCCAGCTCACTATCCAGGGCGTACACTGAAGCTTTCTTT
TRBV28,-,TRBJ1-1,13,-,CASSLWGGGEAFF,TGTGCCAGCAGTTTATGGGGAGGGGGTGAAGCTTTCTTT
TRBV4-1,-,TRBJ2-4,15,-,CASSQGLLAKNIQYF,TGCGCCAGCAGCCAAGGCCTATTGGCCAAAAACATTCAGTACTTC
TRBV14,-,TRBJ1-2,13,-,CASSPDRNYGYTF,TGTGCCAGCAGCCCCGACAGAAACTATGGCTACACCTTC
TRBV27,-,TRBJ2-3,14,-,CASSTGSERDTQYF,TGTGCCAGCAGTACCGGGAGCGAGCGAGATACGCAGTATTTT
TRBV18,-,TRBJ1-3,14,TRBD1,CASARTGAGNTIYF,TGTGCCAGCGCGAGAACAGGGGCTGGAAACACCATATATTTT
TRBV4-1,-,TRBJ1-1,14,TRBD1,CASSQGDRATEAFF,TGCGCCAGCAGCCAAGGGGACAGGGCGACTGAAGCTTTCTTT
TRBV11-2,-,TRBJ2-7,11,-,CASSLDYEQYF,TGTGCCAGCAGCTTAGACTACGAGCAGTACTTC
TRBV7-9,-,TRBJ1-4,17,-,CASSTYGRGAANEKLFF,TGTGCCAGCAGCACCTATGGTCGGGGGGCCGCAAATGAAAAACTGTTTTTT
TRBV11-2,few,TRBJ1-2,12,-,CASSSGNYGYTF,TGTGCCAGCTCGTCAGGCAACTATGGCTACACCTTC
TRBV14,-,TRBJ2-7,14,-,CASSQEADHYEQYF,TGTGCCAGCAGCCAAGAGGCAGACCACTACGAGCAGTACTTC
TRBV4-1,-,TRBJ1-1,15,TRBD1,CASSQGQGVNTEAFF,TGCGCCAGCAGCCAAGGACAGGGGGTGAACACTGAAGCTTTCTTT
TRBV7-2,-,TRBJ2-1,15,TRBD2,CASTLGTSGRKEQFF,TGTGCCAGCACCCTGGGCACTAGCGGGAGAAAGGAGCAGTTCTTC
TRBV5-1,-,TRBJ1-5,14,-,CASSLGQDNQPQHF,TGCGCCAGCAGCTTGGGACAGGACAATCAGCCCCAGCATTTT
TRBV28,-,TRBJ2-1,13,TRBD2,CASRGSSYNEQFF,TGTGCCAGCCGCGGGAGCTCCTACAATGAGCAGTTCTTC
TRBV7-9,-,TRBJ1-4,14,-,CASSSSGNGEKLFF,TGTGCCAGCAGCTCGTCGGGGAACGGTGAAAAACTGTTTTTT
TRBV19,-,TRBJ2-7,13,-,CASTPRGSYEQYF,TGTGCCAGTACTCCGAGGGGCTCCTACGAGCAGTACTTC
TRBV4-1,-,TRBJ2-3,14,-,CASSPGAGTDTQYF,TGCGCCAGCAGCCCGGGGGCAGGCACAGATACGCAGTATTTT
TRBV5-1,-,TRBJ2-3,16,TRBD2,CASTERAGEFTDTQYF,TGCGCCAGCACCGAACGAGCGGGGGAGTTCACAGATACGCAGTATTTT
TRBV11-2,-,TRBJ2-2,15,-,CASSLGGADTGELFF,TGTGCCAGCAGCTTAGGGGGGGCCGACACCGGGGAGCTGTTTTTT
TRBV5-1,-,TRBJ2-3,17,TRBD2,CASSFTSSGRGGDTQYF,TGCGCCAGCAGCTTTACGTCTAGCGGGAGGGGAGGGGATACGCAGTATTTT
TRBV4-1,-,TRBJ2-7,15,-,CASSPLPGGSYEQYF,TGCGCCAGCAGCCCCCTTCCCGGGGGATCCTACGAGCAGTACTTC
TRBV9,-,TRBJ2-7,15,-,CASSVGGTGIYEQYF,TGTGCCAGCAGCGTAGGAGGAACAGGGATCTACGAGCAGTACTTC
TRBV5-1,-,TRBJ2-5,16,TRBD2,CASRTGLAGSQETQYF,TGCGCCAGCAGGACAGGTCTAGCGGGGAGCCAAGAGACCCAGTACTTC
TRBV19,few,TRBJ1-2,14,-,CASSPSESGGGYTF,TGTGCCAGTAGCCCCTCCGAGAGCGGGGGCGGCTACACCTTC
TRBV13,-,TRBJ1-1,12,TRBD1,CASSTGTDRAFF,TGTGCCAGCAGCACCGGGACAGACCGAGCTTTCTTT
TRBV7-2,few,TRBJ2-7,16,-,CASSLVKDGDSYEQYF,TGTGCCAGCAGCTTAGTGAAGGACGGGGACTCCTACGAGCAGTACTTC
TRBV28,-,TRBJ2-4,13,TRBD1,CASSPISTGGLYF,TGTGCCAGCAGCCCGATATCGACAGGGGGACTGTACTTC
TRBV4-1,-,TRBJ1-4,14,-,CASSSNGGTGELFF,TGCGCCAGCAGCTCCAATGGGGGTACCGGAGAACTGTTTTTT